The rows below give T cell receptor beta chains drawn from one sample of a study of shared clonotypes between healthy human individuals. The protocol was immunoSEQ multiplex PCR, while the TCRdb copy is restricted to in-frame clones and leaves out a portion. The sample holds under 1,100,000 clones; 70% to 80% are singletons and the top ten take around 1.4%. Sequenced material: memory CD4+ T cells sorted from blood. The receptors here all came from a young man in good health. CDR3s leave out the opening cysteine and the closing phenylalanine or tryptophan.

j_call: TRBJ1-6
v_call: TRBV13
cdr3_aa: ASSTTGNNSPLH

j_call: TRBJ2-7
v_call: TRBV7-2
cdr3_aa: ASSLRESPHREQY

j_call: TRBJ2-1
v_call: TRBV18
cdr3_aa: ASSPGSYNEQF

j_call: TRBJ2-7
v_call: TRBV5-1
cdr3_aa: ASSLATGGAYEQY

j_call: TRBJ1-1
v_call: TRBV18
cdr3_aa: AAGQGRAEAF

j_call: TRBJ1-4
v_call: TRBV28
cdr3_aa: ASSLSPTNEKLF

j_call: TRBJ2-5
v_call: TRBV25-1
cdr3_aa: ASSDPGGPETQY

j_call: TRBJ2-1
v_call: TRBV30
cdr3_aa: AWNRLAGGLSPSYNEQF

j_call: TRBJ1-6
v_call: TRBV18
cdr3_aa: ASSPNGGMAGSPLH

j_call: TRBJ2-5
v_call: TRBV11-2
cdr3_aa: ASSPTSGNVESEY

j_call: TRBJ2-7
v_call: TRBV10-3
cdr3_aa: AIEIRNEQY

j_call: TRBJ2-3
v_call: TRBV6-5
cdr3_aa: ASSPGWFPDTQY

j_call: TRBJ1-1
v_call: TRBV18
cdr3_aa: ASSPRTDWGMNTEAF

j_call: TRBJ2-7
v_call: TRBV7-2
cdr3_aa: ASSTSSGSLYEQY

j_call: TRBJ2-7
v_call: TRBV25-1
cdr3_aa: ASSEPLQGGYEQY

j_call: TRBJ2-2
v_call: TRBV7-3
cdr3_aa: ASRLSGGSTGELF

j_call: TRBJ1-6
v_call: TRBV5-6
cdr3_aa: ASSLGTGIYNSPLH

j_call: TRBJ2-7
v_call: TRBV21-1
cdr3_aa: ARYVRERTPEPYEQY

j_call: TRBJ2-7
v_call: TRBV10-1
cdr3_aa: ASPGEVFGEQY

j_call: TRBJ2-3
v_call: TRBV30
cdr3_aa: AWSAQGLAIVDTQY

j_call: TRBJ2-3
v_call: TRBV6-6
cdr3_aa: ASSYSSGGNSDTQY

j_call: TRBJ2-1
v_call: TRBV30
cdr3_aa: AWSGGAKVGEQF